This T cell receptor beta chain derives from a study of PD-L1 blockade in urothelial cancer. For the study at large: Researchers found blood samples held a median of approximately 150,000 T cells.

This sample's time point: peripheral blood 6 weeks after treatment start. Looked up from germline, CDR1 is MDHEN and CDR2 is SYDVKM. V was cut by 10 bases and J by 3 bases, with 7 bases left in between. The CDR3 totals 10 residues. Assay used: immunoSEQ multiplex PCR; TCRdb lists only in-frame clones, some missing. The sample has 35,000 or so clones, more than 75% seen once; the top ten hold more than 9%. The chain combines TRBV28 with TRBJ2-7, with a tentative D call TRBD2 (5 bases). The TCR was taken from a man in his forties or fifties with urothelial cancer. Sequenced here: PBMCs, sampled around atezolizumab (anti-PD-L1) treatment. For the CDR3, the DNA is TGTGCCACCGGGAACTACGAGCAGTACTTC. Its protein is CATGNYEQYF.